This record concerns one T cell receptor (beta chain) sequence. This CDR3 contains 13 residues. The V gene's germline CDR1 is SGDLS and CDR2 YYNGEE. V shed 4 bases, J shed 6 bases, and the junction held 6 bases outside the gene matches. These data originate in a study of blood T cell repertoires in COVID-19. Study summary: Symptom resolution, clearance, or two negative PCRs marked donors in Cohort 3 as recovered.

Per the original data handling: Scientists estimated how many nucleated cells there were by amplifying reference gene primers. The table came from immunoSEQ multiplex PCR; TCRdb's copy has only in-frame clones and leaves some out. V, J and clone size derive from that table, while D and trimming were established from the DNA sequence. The sample has some 160,000 clones, roughly 78% seen once; the top ten hold roughly 20%. Sequencing used PBMCs or T cells enriched from blood (not recorded which). This chain joins TRBV9 and TRBJ1-1, with 7 positions matching TRBD1. The TCR was taken from a woman in her seventies in a cohort exposed to, infected with or recovered from COVID-19 (not recorded which). As DNA, the CDR3 is TGTGCCAGCAGCCCAGGGGGTCGCTCTGAAGCTTTCTTT. Translating it yields CASSPGGRSEAFF.